This T cell receptor beta chain was found in a study of blood T cell repertoires in COVID-19. In the authors' methods: Estimation of nucleated cell counts relied on the amplification of reference gene primers. Generated by immunoSEQ multiplex PCR, the TCRdb table keeps only in-frame clones and is missing some. The V and J calls and clone size were taken over from that table, and D and trimming were inferred from the DNA. Seen here are about 380,000 clones, 88% observed once, and the top ten hold 0.9% to 1.5%. Trimming took off 0 bases at V and 3 bases at J, with 15 bases between the two ends. The V gene's germline CDR1 is MGHRA and CDR2 YSYEKL. The CDR3 extends over 16 amino acids.

The chain is built from TRBV4-1 and TRBJ2-7, with D perhaps matching TRBD1 (6 bases). This TCR came from a woman aged 18 to 35 who had recovered from COVID-19. Input material: PBMCs or T cells enriched from blood (not recorded which). CDR3 nucleotide sequence: TGCGCCAGCAGCCAAGATGGGGGCACTGGCATCTACGAGCAGTACTTC. Protein product: CASSQDGGTGIYEQYF.